Here is one TCR beta chain with its context. Losses at the gene ends were 5 bases for V and 6 bases for J; bases not matched to a gene: 14. This CDR3 has 16 residues. Germline assignment: CDR1 SGHTA and CDR2 FQGNSA. This entry comes from a study of blood T cell repertoires in COVID-19. In the study overall: Acute and convalescent COVID-19 specimens originated in the United States, Italy and Spain. PBMCs, B-cell-depleted T cells, or T cells provided the cDNA or gDNA that made up the material.

The protocol was immunoSEQ multiplex PCR, while the TCRdb copy is restricted to in-frame clones and leaves out a portion. The sample lists about 38,000 clones, around 91% occurring once. The chain uses TRBV7-2 and TRBJ2-7, with 9 bases lining up with TRBD2. Specimen: peripheral blood. The TCR originated in a man in his 60s with active or convalescent COVID-19. Here the CDR3 DNA reads TGTGCCAGCAGCCCTCCCGGATGGCGGGAGGGCATCGAGCAGTACTTC. As protein: CASSPPGWREGIEQYF.